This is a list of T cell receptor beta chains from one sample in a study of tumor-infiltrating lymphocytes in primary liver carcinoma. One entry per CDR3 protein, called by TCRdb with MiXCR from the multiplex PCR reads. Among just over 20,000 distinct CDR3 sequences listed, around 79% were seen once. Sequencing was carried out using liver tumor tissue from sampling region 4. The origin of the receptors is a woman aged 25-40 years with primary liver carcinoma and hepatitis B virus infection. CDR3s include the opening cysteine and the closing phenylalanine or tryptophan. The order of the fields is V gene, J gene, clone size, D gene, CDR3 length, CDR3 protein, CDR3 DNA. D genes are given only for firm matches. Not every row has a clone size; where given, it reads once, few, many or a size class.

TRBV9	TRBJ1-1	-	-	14	CASGVAHSGTEVFF	TGTGCCAGCGGCGTAGCCCACTCGGGTACTGAAGTTTTCTTT
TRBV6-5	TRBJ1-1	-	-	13	CASSWKGDAEAFF	TGTGCCAGCAGTTGGAAGGGGGATGCTGAAGCTTTCTTT
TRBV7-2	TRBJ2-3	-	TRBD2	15	CASSDGTSGSYTQYF	TGTGCCAGCAGCGATGGGACCAGCGGGAGTTATACGCAGTATTTT
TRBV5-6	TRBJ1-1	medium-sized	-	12	CASGREDTEAFF	TGTGCCAGCGGGCGTGAGGACACTGAAGCTTTCTTT
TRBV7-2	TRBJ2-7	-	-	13	CASSLSQSYEQYF	TGTGCCAGCAGCTTGTCACAGTCCTACGAGCAGTACTTC
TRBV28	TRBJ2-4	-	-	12	CANSFDKNIQYF	TGCGCCAACAGTTTCGATAAAAACATTCAGTACTTC
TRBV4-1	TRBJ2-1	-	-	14	CASNQAGRYNEQFF	TGCGCCAGCAACCAGGCGGGACGGTACAATGAGCAGTTCTTC
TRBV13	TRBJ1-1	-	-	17	CANSLGGFGIGGTKAFF	TGTGCCAACAGCTTAGGAGGGTTTGGTATTGGGGGTACTAAAGCTTTCTTT
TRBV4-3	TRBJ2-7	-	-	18	CASSQAVAEGHISYEQYF	TGCGCCAGCAGCCAAGCGGTGGCGGAGGGTCACATTAGCTACGAGCAGTACTTC
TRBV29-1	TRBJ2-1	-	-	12	CNVENWRNEQFF	TGCAACGTCGAGAACTGGCGTAATGAGCAGTTCTTC
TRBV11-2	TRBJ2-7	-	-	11	CARSPASEQYF	TGTGCCAGGAGTCCAGCCAGCGAACAGTACTTC
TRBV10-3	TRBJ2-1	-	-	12	CDISELWGEQFF	TGTGACATCAGTGAATTGTGGGGCGAGCAGTTCTTC
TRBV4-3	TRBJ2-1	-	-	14	CASSHTELVSKQFF	TGCGCCAGTAGCCACACAGAGTTGGTCAGTAAGCAGTTCTTC
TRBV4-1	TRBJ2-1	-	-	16	CASSQESSTEYNEQFF	TGCGCCAGCAGTCAAGAGTCATCGACAGAGTACAATGAGCAGTTCTTC
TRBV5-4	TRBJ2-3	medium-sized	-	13	CASSLVPGFVVYF	TGTGCCAGCAGCTTGGTTCCGGGTTTCGTGGTGTATTTT
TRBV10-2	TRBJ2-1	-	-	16	CVTQTIRLGLGNEQFF	TGCGTCACCCAAACAATTCGCCTAGGATTAGGGAATGAGCAGTTCTTC
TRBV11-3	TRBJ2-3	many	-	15	CASSLVPGGTDTQYF	TGTGCCAGCAGCTTAGTGCCAGGAGGCACAGATACGCAGTATTTT
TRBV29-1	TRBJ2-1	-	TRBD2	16	CSVDYGTSRHYDEQFF	TGCAGCGTTGACTACGGGACTAGCCGACATTACGATGAGCAGTTCTTC
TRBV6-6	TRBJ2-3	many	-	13	CASSYSRQCTQYF	TGTGCCAGCAGTTACTCGAGACAGTGCACGCAGTATTTT
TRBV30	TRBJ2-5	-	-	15	CACEVLGAALGTQYF	TGTGCCTGTGAGGTCTTGGGCGCGGCCCTGGGGACCCAGTACTTC
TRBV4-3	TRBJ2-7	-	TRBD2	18	CASSQALTGGHIRYQQYF	TGCGCCAGCAGCCAAGCTTTGACGGGGGGTCACATTAGATACCAGCAGTACTTC
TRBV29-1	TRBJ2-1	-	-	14	CSAAELAGYNEQFF	TGCAGCGCCGCTGAGCTAGCAGGCTACAATGAGCAGTTCTTC
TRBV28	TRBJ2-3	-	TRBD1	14	CATTGTGVEYTQYF	TGTGCCACCACCGGGACAGGGGTGGAATATACGCAGTATTTT
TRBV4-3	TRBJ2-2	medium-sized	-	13	CASSSMGAGELFF	TGCGCCAGCAGCTCGATGGGAGCCGGGGAGCTGTTTTTT
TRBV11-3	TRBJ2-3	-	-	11	CASRFTDTQYF	TGTGCCAGCAGGTTCACAGATACGCAGTATTTT
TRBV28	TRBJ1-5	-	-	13	CATRRCSDGPQHF	TGTGCCACCAGGCGGTGCTCGGATGGTCCCCAGCATTTT
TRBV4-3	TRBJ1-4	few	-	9	CVKAEKLFF	TGCGTCAAAGCTGAAAAATTGTTTTTT
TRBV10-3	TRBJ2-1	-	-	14	CAISITATRDEQFF	TGTGCCATCAGTATCACGGCGACCAGGGATGAGCAGTTCTTC
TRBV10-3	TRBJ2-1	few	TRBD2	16	CAISKSAAGVYNEHFF	TGTGCCATCAGTAAGTCGGCAGCGGGAGTCTACAATGAGCACTTCTTC
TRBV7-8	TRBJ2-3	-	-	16	CASSRWQASSTDTQYF	TGTGCCAGCAGCCGTTGGCAGGCCTCTAGCACAGATACGCAGTATTTT
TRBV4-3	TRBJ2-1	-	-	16	CANSQDAGNSYNEQFF	TGCGCCAACAGCCAAGATGCGGGAAACTCCTATAATGAGCAGTTCTTC
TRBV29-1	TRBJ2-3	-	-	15	CSAAGASGSTDTQYF	TGCAGCGCCGCGGGGGCTAGTGGTAGCACAGATACGCAGTATTTT
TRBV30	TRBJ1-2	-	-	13	CAWSVHRGSGYTF	TGTGCCTGGAGTGTGCATCGTGGTAGTGGCTACACCTTC
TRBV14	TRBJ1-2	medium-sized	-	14	CASSQGNSFYGYTF	TGTGCCAGCAGCCAAGGGAACAGCTTCTATGGCTACACCTTC
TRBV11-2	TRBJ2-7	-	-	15	CPSRSPGTGTHEQYF	TGTCCCAGCCGCTCTCCTGGGACGGGTACCCACGAGCAGTACTTC
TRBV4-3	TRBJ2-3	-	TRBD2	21	CASSQELVTSGRTGLTDTQYF	TGCGCCAGCAGCCAAGAGCTGGTAACTAGCGGGAGGACGGGGCTCACAGATACGCAGTATTTT
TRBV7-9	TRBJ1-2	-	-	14	CAGSPWTAFYGYTF	TGTGCCGGCAGCCCTTGGACAGCCTTCTATGGCTACACGTTC
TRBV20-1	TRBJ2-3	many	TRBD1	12	CSAWDRGRTQYF	TGCAGTGCCTGGGACAGGGGGCGCACGCAGTATTTT
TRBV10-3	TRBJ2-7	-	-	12	CAISETNYEQYF	TGTGCCATCAGTGAAACGAACTACGAGCAATACTTC
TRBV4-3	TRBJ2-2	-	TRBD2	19	CASSILAGGPHSNTEELFF	TGCGCCAGCAGCATACTAGCGGGAGGGCCCCATTCGAACACCGAGGAGCTGTTTTTT
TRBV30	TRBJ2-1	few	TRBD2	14	CAWSTGLAAGEQFF	TGTGCCTGGAGTACGGGACTAGCCGCCGGTGAGCAGTTCTTC
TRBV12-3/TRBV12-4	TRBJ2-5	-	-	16	CASSLRPWGSVETQYF	TGTGCCAGCAGTTTAAGACCATGGGGGTCGGTCGAGACCCAGTACTTC
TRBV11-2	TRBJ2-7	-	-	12	CTSCIGYHEQYF	TGTACCAGCTGCATAGGGTACCACGAGCAATACTTC
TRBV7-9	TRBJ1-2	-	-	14	CACGPSGYNYGYTF	TGTGCCTGCGGCCCATCAGGCTACAACTATGGCTACACCTTC
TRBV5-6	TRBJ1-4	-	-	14	CASGLVRLSEKLFF	TGTGCCAGCGGCTTGGTTCGGCTGAGTGAAAAACTGTTTTTT
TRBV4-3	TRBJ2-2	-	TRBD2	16	CASSQGAGTLAGELFF	TGCGCCAGCAGCCAAGGAGCGGGGACCCTCGCCGGGGAGTTGTTTTTT
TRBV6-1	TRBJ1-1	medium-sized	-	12	CASCREMGEAFF	TGTGCCAGCTGTAGGGAAATGGGTGAAGCTTTCTTT
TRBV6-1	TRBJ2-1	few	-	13	CASSGEVFGVQFF	TGTGCCAGCAGTGGGGAAGTCTTCGGTGTGCAGTTCTTC
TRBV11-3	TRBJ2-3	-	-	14	CASSLDGPTDKQYF	TGTGCCAGCAGCCTAGATGGGCCTACAGATAAGCAGTATTTT
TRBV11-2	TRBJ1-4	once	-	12	CASSPRWGKLFF	TGTGCCAGCAGCCCCCGGTGGGGAAAATTGTTTTTT
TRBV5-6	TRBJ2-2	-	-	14	CANLAPRVTGELFF	TGTGCCAACTTGGCACCCAGAGTCACCGGGGAGCTGTTTTTT
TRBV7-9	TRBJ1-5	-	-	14	CANGPRENNQPQHF	TGTGCCAACGGCCCCCGTGAGAACAATCAGCCCCAGCATTTT
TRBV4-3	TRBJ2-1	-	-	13	CASHTELVNEQFF	TGCGCCAGCCACACAGAGTTGGTCAATGAGCAGTTCTTC
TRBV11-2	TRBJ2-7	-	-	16	CASSSYPGPYVYEHHF	TGTGCCAGCAGTTCATATCCGGGTCCCTACGTCTACGAGCATCACTTC
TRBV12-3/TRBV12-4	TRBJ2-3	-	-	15	CASSFTAPSTDTQYF	TGTGCCAGTAGTTTTACCGCTCCTAGCACAGATACGCAGTATTTT
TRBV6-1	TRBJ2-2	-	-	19	CASSETLHWGAANTVELFF	TGTGCCAGCAGTGAAACGCTTCACTGGGGCGCCGCGAACACCGTGGAGCTGTTTTTT
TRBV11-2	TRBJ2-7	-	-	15	CANILGVSGSYERYF	TGTGCCAACATCTTAGGAGTTAGCGGTTCCTACGAGCGGTACTTC